The 10 T cell receptor beta chains below come from one sample, sequenced in a study of human T cells and chemical hapten exposure (dated by TCRdb to the early 2020s). Libraries were built with RACE. Sequencing took place on a NextSeq 500. Starting from the raw public reads, TCRdb applied fastp trimming at Q25, assembled clones with MiXCR and retained in-frame beta chains. Each CDR3 protein gets just one entry, which takes the most common genes and DNA from the rows behind it. This sample has about 51,000 distinct CDR3 sequences in its table, and about 9.4% of those were observed once. The ten largest clonotypes hold around 15% of the sample. This sample's time point label indicates: pre-sensitization, week 0. The treatment or condition label of this sample denotes: therapeutic diphenylcyclopropenone sensitization with weekly scalp DPC. The specimen was whole blood, collected in connection with sensitization to the hapten diphenylcyclopropenone (DPC). These TCRs come from a woman between 40 and 50 years old with alopecia areata. Some clones in this sample may be carry-over from other donors' samples.

This clonotype was observed at least ten times. J is TRBJ1-1 and V is TRBV19; TRBD1 aligns across 8 bases. Losses at the gene ends were 9 bases for V and 1 base for J; bases not matched to a gene: 10. Germline V gene sequence: CDR1 LNHDA, CDR2 SQIVND (reference sequence). This CDR3 spans 15 amino acids. The CDR3 DNA reads TGTGCCAGCCGATCCACCGGGACAGGGAACACTGAAGCTTTCTTT. It is translated as CASRSTGTGNTEAFF.

The J gene is TRBJ2-7, the V gene TRBV3-1; D gene ambiguous. The V end lost 2 bases, the J end lost 3 bases, and 8 bases lay between the germline ends. Germline CDR1 reads LGHDT; CDR2 reads YNNKEL (reference sequence). This CDR3 contains 13 residues. The CDR3 protein is CASSQISFYEQYF. As DNA, the CDR3 is TGTGCCAGCAGCCAAATTAGTTTCTACGAGCAGTACTTC.

The rearrangement uses TRBV20-1 and TRBJ1-4, with D uncertain. This CDR3 is built from 13 residues. Trimming shortened V by 0 bases and J by 10 bases, and 12 bases separated the two germline ends. The germline V gene has CDR1 DFQATT and CDR2 SNEGSKA (reference sequence). The DNA for the CDR3 is TGCAGTGCTAGAGATTCCCTGAGTGGAAAACTGTTTTTT. Its translation: CSARDSLSGKLFF.

This clonotype has a count of ten or more. The chain joins TRBV2 to TRBJ1-4, with D maybe TRBD1 (6 bases). The length of the CDR3 is 16 residues. The germline V and J ends were trimmed by 6 bases and 2 bases, with 16 bases remaining between them. Germline CDR1 and CDR2: SNHLY and FYNNEI. CDR3 sequence: CASSPRGQSTNEKLFF. CDR3 bases: TGTGCCAGCAGCCCCCGGGGGCAATCGACTAATGAAAAACTGTTTTTT.

The J gene is TRBJ1-6, the V gene TRBV6-5; weak D call: TRBD1 (5 bases). This CDR3 has 14 residues. Trimming removed 2 bases from V and 6 bases from J, with 8 bases in between. Germline V CDR1 and CDR2: MNHEY, SVGAGI. CDR3 in amino acids: CASSYGGLNSPLHF. In DNA, the CDR3 is TGTGCCAGCAGTTACGGGGGTCTTAATTCACCCCTCCACTTT.

This clonotype was seen a handful of times. This sequence joins TRBV5-1 and TRBJ1-1; D is undetermined. CDR3 length equals 13 residues. Germline V gene data show CDR1 as SGHRS and CDR2 as YFSETQ. V lost 7 bases and J lost 2, with 12 bases in between. CDR3 sequence reads: CASRGRLNTEAFF. The CDR3 nucleotides are TGCGCCAGCCGCGGGCGGCTTAACACTGAAGCTTTCTTT.

There are a few counts of this clonotype. The chain uses TRBV5-1 and TRBJ2-5, with D possibly being TRBD2 (6 bases). CDR3 length: 17 residues. Germline values: CDR1 SGHRS, CDR2 YFSETQ. V dropped 0 bases and J dropped 2 bases, with 17 bases sitting between them. This CDR3 is CASSLGPTGTLQETQYF. The CDR3 bases are TGCGCCAGCAGCTTGGGCCCGACCGGGACTCTACAAGAGACCCAGTACTTC.

This clonotype has a count of ten or more. The chain employs TRBV4-1 and TRBJ2-7, with TRBD1 identical over 10 bases. The CDR3 contains 15 residues. The V gene end was trimmed by 2 bases and the J gene end by 3 bases; junction bases not matched to a gene: 4. Per the germline V gene, CDR1 is MGHRA and CDR2 is YSYEKL. The CDR3 spells CASSQPGQGRYEQYF. CDR3 nucleotides: TGCGCCAGCAGCCAACCGGGACAGGGGCGCTACGAGCAGTACTTC.

The table lists this clonotype with many counts. This chain uses TRBV25-1 with TRBJ1-5; D not certain. Per the germline V gene, CDR1 is MGHDK and CDR2 is SYGVNS. V was shortened by 3 bases and J by 1 base, with 7 bases between the two germline ends. This CDR3 comprises 14 residues. Here the CDR3 reads CASSDAGSNQPQHF. CDR3 coding DNA: TGTGCCAGCAGTGATGCCGGCAGCAATCAGCCCCAGCATTTT.

This clonotype was seen more than once but under ten times. V gene TRBV19 combines with J gene TRBJ2-4; D uncertain. The V gene's germline CDR1 is LNHDA and CDR2 SQIVND (reference sequence). The CDR3 covers 11 residues. The V end lost 11 bases, the J end lost 6 bases, and 11 bases lay between the germline ends. As DNA, the CDR3 is TGTGCCGCTGGGATAAGAAACATTCAGTACTTC. It yields the protein CAAGIRNIQYF.